This T cell receptor beta chain was captured in a study of blood T cells in healthy people across ages. Study-level results: Measured against age, TCR beta diversity per million T cells decreased in a roughly linear manner.

It was with a sample-barcoded 5' primer and a J-beta primer mix that a second PCR of roughly 7 to 11 cycles was run. Through a template-switch adaptor with 12 random nucleotides, each cDNA molecule received a tag. Every sample returned 2.5 million or more CDR3-containing paired-end reads. TCRdb ran MiXCR on the 5' RACE reads and lists one entry per CDR3 protein. The table includes 550,000 to 800,000 distinct CDR3 sequences, 32% detected once. With respect to this clonotype: Its matching antigen is unknown.

Per the germline V gene, CDR1 is DFQATT and CDR2 is SNEGSKA (reference sequence). The CDR3 length is 14 residues. Source material: blood. The chain is built from TRBV20-1 and TRBJ2-7, with TRBD2 identical over 8 bases. The J call is in doubt because the DNA end fits TRBJ2-4 better. This receptor was obtained from a woman older than 75 in good health. As DNA, the CDR3 is TGCAGTTTCCTTCCCGGGGGGGCGGGAAACATTCAGTACTTC. Its translation is CSFLPGGAGNIQYF.